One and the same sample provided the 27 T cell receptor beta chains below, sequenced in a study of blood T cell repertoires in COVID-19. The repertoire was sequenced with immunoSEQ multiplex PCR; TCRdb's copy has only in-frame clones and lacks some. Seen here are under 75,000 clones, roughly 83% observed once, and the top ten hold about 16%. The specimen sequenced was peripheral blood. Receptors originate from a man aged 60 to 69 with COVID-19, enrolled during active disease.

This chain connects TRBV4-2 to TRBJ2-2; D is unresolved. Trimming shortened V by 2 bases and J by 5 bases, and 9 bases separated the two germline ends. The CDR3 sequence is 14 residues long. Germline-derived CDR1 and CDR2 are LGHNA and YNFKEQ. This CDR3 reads CASSQMAGTGELFF. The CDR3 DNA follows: TGTGCCAGCAGCCAAATGGCCGGGACCGGGGAGCTGTTTTTT.

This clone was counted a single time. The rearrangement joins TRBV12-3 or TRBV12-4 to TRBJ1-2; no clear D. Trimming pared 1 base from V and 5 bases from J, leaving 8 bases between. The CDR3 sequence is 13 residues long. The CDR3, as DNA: TGTGCCAGCAGTTTAGTGGGAGAGTATGGCTACACCTTC. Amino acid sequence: CASSLVGEYGYTF.

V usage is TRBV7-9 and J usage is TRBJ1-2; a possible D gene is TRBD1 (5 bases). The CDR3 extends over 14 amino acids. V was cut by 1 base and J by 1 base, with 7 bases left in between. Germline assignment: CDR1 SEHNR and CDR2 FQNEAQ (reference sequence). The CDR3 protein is CASSLGQSNYGYTF. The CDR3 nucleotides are TGTGCCAGCAGCTTAGGACAGAGTAACTATGGCTACACCTTC.

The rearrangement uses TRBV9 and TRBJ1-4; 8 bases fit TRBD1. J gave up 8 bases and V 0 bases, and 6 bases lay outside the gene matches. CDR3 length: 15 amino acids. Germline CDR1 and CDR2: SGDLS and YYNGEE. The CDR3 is CASSVGQGSIEKLFF. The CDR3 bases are TGTGCCAGCAGCGTAGGACAGGGGTCGATCGAAAAACTGTTTTTT.

CDR3: CASRSHWDRLGSPLHF. CDR3 nucleotide sequence: TGTGCAAGTCGCTCCCACTGGGACCGACTAGGTTCACCCCTCCACTTT. This chain links TRBV12-2 with TRBJ1-6. TRBV12-2 is a pseudogene segment. CDR3 length equals 16 residues.

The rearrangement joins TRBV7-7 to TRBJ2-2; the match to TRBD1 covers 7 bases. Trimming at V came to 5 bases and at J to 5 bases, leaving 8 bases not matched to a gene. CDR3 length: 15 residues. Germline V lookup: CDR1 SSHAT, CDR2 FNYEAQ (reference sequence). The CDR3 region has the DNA TGTGCCAGCAGCGCTACAGGGGTAGGAACCGGGGAGCTGTTTTTT. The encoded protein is CASSATGVGTGELFF.

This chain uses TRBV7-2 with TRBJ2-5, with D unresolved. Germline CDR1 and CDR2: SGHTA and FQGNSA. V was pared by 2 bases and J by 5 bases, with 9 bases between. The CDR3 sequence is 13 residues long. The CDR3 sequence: CASSLTRLETQYF. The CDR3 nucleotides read TGTGCCAGCAGCTTAACCCGGTTGGAGACCCAGTACTTC.

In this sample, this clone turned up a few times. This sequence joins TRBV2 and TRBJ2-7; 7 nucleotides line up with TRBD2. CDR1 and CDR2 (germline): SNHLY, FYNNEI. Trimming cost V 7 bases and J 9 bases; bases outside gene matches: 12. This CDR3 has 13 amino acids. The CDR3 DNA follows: TGTGCCAGCACCACTGGGGGGGTGAGGGGGCAGTACTTC. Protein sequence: CASTTGGVRGQYF.

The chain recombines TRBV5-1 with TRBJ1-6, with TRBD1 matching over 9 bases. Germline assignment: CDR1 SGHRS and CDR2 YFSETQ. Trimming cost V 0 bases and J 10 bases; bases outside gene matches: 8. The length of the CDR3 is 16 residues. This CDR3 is CASSLGTGEWGSPLHF. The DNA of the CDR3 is TGCGCCAGCAGCTTGGGGACAGGGGAGTGGGGATCACCCCTCCACTTT.

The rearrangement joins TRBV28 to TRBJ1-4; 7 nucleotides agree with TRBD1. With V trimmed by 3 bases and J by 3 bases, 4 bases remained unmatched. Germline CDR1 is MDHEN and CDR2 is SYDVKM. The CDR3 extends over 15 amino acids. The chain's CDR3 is CASSFGDRANEKLFF. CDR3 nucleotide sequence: TGTGCCAGCAGTTTTGGGGACAGAGCTAATGAAAAACTGTTTTTT.

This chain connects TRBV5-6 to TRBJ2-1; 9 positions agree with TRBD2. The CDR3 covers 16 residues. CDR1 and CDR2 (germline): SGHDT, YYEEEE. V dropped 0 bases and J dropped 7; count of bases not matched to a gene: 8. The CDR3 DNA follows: TGTGCCAGCAGCTTGGATTTGCGGGAGGGCCGGAATGAGCAGTTCTTC. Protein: CASSLDLREGRNEQFF.

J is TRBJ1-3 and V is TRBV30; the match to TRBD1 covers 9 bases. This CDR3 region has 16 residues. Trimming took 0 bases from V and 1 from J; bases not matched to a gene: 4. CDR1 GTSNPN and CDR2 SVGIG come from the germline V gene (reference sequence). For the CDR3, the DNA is TGTGCCTGGAGTGTTCCGGGACAGGGTTCTGGAAACACCATATATTTT. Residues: CAWSVPGQGSGNTIYF.

CDR3 in DNA: TGTGCCAGCAGAGGGGGGGCGGCAGATACGCAGTATTTT. Translated, it gives CASRGGAADTQYF. The chain has TRBV7-9 and TRBJ2-3; possibly TRBD2 for D (7 bases). The V end lost 6 bases, the J end lost 4 bases, and 11 bases lay between the germline ends. The CDR3 extends over 13 amino acids. From germline, CDR1 is SEHNR and CDR2 FQNEAQ (reference sequence). Combining the CDR3 with reference TRBV7-9 and TRBJ2-3 gives the whole variable domain DTGVSQNPRHKITKRGQNVTFRCDPISEHNRLYWYRQTLGQGPEFLTYFQNEAQLEKSRLLSDRFSAERPKGSFSTLEIQRTEQGDSAMYLCASRGGAADTQYFGPGTRLTVL.

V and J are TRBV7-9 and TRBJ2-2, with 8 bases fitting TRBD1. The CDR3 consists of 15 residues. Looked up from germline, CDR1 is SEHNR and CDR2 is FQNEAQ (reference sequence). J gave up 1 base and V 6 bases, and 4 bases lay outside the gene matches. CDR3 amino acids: CASRPGTGNTGELFF. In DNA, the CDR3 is TGTGCCAGCAGGCCCGGGACAGGGAACACCGGGGAGCTGTTTTTT.

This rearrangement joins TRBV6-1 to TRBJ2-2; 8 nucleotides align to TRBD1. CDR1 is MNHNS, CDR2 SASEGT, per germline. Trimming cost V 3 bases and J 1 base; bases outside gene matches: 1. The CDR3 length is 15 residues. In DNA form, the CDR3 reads TGTGCCAGCAGTGACACAGGGGGGAACACCGGGGAGCTGTTTTTT. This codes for CASSDTGGNTGELFF.

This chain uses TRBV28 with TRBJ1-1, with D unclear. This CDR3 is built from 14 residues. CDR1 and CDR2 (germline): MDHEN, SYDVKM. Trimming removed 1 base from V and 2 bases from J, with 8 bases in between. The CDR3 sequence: CASSLSQHNTEAFF. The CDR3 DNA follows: TGTGCCAGCAGTTTATCACAGCACAACACTGAAGCTTTCTTT.

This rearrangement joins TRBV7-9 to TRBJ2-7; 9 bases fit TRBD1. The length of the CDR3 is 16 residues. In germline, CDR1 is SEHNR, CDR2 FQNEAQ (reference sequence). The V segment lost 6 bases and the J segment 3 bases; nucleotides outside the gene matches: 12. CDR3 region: CASSISGTGIVYEQYF. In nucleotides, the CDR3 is TGTGCCAGCAGTATATCCGGGACAGGGATTGTCTACGAGCAGTACTTC.

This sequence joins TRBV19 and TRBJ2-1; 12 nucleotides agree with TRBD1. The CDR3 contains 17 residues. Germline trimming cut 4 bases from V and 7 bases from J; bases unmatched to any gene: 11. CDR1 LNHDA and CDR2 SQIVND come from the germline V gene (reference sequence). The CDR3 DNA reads TGTGCCAGTAGTACCCAACGGGGACAGGGGGCAAGGAATGAGCAGTTCTTC. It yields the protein CASSTQRGQGARNEQFF.

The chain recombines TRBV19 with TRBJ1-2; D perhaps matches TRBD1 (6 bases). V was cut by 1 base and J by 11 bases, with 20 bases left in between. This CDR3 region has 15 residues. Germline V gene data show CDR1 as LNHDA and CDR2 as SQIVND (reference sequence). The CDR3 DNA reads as TGTGCCAGTAGTATAGCACAGGCCGCAGAGGGGGTTTACACCTTC. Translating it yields CASSIAQAAEGVYTF.

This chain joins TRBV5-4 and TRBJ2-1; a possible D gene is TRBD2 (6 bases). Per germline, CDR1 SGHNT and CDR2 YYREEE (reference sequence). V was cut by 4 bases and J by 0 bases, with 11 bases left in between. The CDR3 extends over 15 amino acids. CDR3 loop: CASSGGGVSYNEQFF. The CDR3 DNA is TGTGCCAGCAGCGGAGGAGGGGTCTCCTACAATGAGCAGTTCTTC.

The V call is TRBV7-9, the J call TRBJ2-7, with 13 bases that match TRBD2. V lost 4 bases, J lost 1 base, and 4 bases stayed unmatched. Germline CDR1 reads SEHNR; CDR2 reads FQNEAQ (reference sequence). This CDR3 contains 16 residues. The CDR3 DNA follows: TGTGCCAGCAGCTCCCGACTAGCGGGGGGTTCCTACGAGCAGTACTTC. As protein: CASSSRLAGGSYEQYF.

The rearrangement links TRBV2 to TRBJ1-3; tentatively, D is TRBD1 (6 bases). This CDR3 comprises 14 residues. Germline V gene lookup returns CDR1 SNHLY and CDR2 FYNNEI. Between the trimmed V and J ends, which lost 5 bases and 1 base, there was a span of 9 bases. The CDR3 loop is CASSQGFSGNTIYF. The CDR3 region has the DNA TGTGCCAGCAGTCAGGGGTTTTCTGGAAACACCATATATTTT.

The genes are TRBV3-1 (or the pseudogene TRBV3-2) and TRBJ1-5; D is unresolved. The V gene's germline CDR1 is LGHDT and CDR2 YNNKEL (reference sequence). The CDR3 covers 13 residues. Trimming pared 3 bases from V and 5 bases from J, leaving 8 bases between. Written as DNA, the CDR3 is TGTGCCAGCAGCCAGGGGAGGGATCAGCCCCAGCATTTT. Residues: CASSQGRDQPQHF.

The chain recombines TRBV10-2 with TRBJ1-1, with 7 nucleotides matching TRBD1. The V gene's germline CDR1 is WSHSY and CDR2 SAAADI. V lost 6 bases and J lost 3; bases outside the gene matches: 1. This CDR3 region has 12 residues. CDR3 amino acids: CASRQGHTEAFF. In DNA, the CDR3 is TGCGCCAGCAGACAGGGGCACACTGAAGCTTTCTTT.

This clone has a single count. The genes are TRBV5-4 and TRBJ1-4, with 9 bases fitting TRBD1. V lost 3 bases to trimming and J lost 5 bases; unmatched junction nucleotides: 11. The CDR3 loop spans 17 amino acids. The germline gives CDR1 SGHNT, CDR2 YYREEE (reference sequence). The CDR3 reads CASSSGTGRRPNEKLFF. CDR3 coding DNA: TGTGCCAGCAGCTCCGGGACAGGGAGGCGTCCGAATGAAAAACTGTTTTTT.

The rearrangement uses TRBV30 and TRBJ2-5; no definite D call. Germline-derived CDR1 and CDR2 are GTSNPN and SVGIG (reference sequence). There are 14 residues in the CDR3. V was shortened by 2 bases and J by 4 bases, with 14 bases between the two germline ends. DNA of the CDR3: TGTGCCTGGAGTCCCCTACCAGGTGGAGAGACCCAGTACTTC. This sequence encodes CAWSPLPGGETQYF.

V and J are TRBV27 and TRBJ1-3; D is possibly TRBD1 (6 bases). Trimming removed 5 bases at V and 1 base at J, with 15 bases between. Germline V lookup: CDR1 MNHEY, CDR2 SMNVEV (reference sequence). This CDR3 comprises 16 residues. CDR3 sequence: CASSPVGQRSGNTIYF. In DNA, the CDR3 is TGTGCCAGCAGTCCGGTTGGACAGAGATCTGGAAACACCATATATTTT.